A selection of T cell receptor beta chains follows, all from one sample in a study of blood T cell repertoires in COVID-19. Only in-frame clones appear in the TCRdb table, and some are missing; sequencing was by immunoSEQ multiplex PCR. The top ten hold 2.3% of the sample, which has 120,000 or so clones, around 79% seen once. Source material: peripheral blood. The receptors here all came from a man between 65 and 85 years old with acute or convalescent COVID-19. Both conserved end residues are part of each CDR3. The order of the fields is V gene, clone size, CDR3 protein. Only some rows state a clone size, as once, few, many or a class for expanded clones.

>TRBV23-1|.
CASSHLRTGWDTEAFF
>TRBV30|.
CAWSVDRSGGYTF
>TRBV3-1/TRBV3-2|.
CASSQDLRGTGTYEQYF
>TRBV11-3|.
CASSSGQGNYGYTF
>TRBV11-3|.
CASSPTGSTDTQYF
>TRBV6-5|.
CASKLSSYNSPLHF
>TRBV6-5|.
CASSPPGFNYGYTF
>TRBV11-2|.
CASSLGQGTTAGELFF
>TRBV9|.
CASSVGGGRETQYF
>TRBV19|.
CASSDRVHQPQHF
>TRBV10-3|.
CAISPARGGGGPDEQFF
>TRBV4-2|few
CASSLRASGEGYGYTF
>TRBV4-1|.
CASSQGALALNTEAFF
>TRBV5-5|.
CASSPNRGLGNGYTF
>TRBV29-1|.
CSVSKLTGVSYEQYF
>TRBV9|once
CASSVAGTSGETQYF
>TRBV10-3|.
CAISAGTGEEKLFF
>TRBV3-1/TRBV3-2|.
CASSQDHNYGYTF
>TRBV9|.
CASSATGGLGYTF
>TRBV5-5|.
CASSLGSGGRGSTDTQYF
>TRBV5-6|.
CASSLSPGPLGYGYTF
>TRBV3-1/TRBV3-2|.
CASSQDRGQSYGYTF
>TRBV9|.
CASSADVGHNYGYTF
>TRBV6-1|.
CASSEPGVGDHYGYTF
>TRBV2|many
CASRREHQPQHF
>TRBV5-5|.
CASLTSGGPSSYNEQFF
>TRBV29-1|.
CGGVGPNYGYTF
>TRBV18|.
CASSPPGTEAFF
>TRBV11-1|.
CASSSQRGNYEQFF
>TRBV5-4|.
CASSLALAGEETQYF
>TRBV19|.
CASSIAGTGGYGYTF
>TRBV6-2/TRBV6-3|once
CASSYQPLAEVGYTF
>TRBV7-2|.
CASSPGATMGQNSPLHF
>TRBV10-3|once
CAINPAGDRDRTGELFF
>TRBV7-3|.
CASSSDGTISNQPQHF
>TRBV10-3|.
CAISALPLGQAQETQYF
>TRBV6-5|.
CASSPLPKSYNEQFF
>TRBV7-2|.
CASSLGLADTDTQYF
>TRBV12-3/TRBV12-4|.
CASKRTEEAFF
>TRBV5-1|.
CASREETGVGYTF
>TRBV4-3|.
CASSRGRSSGNRRETQYF
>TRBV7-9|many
CASSSLSAPGGRREQYF
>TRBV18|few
CASSQLAGGRNEQFF
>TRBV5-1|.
CASSLARLAGGETQYF
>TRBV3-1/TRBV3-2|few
CASSQGLAGNEQFF
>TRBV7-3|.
CASSPTGGAHGTDTQYF
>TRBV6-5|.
CASSYDPRSGNTIYF
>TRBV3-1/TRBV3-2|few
CASSQEGSGGIGNIQYF
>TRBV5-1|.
CASSQAGQGDGYTF
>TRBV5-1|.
CASSLQGNTEAFF